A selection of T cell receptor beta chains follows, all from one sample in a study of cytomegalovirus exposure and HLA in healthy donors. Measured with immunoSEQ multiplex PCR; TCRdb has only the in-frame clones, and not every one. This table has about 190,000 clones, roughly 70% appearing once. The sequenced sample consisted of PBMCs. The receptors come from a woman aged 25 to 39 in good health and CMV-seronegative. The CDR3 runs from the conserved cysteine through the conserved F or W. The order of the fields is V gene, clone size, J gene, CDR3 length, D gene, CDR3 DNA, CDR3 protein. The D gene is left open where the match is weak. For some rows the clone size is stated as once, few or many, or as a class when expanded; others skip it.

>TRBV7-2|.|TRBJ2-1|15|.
TGTGCCAGCAGCCTGCTTGGCGGTAGAGACAATGAGCAGTTCTTC
CASSLLGGRDNEQFF
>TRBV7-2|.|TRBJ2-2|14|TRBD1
TGTGCCAGCAGCTTCGGGACAGGGGGAGGGGAGCTGTTTTTT
CASSFGTGGGELFF
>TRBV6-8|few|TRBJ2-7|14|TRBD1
TGTGCCAGCAGGCGTCAGGGGGCCTCCTACGAGCAGTACTTC
CASRRQGASYEQYF
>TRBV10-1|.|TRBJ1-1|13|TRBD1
TGCGCCAGCAGTCCTCACAGGGGTACTGAAGCTTTCTTT
CASSPHRGTEAFF
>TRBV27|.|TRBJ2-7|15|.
TGTGCCAGCAGACCAGCAGGGGAGCCTGCCTACGAGCAGTACTTC
CASRPAGEPAYEQYF
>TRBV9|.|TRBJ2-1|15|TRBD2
TGTGCCAGCAGCGTAACTAGCGGGAGCTACAATGAGCAGTTCTTC
CASSVTSGSYNEQFF
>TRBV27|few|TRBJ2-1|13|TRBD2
TGTGCCAGCAGGACTAGCGGGAGTTATGAGCAGTTCTTC
CASRTSGSYEQFF
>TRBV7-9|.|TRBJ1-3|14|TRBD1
TGTGCCAGCAGCCGACAGGGGTCAGGAAACACCATATATTTT
CASSRQGSGNTIYF
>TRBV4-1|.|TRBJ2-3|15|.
TGCGCCAGCAGCCAAGATCCCCCGGGAACAGATACGCAGTATTTT
CASSQDPPGTDTQYF
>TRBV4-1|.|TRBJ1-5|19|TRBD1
TGCGCCAGCAGCCTCCTCCCTCCGGACAGGGGGCGGAACAATCAGCCCCAGCATTTT
CASSLLPPDRGRNNQPQHF
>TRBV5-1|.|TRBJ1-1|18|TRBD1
TGCGCCAGCAGCGCATCCGGGACAGCTAGTCCCATGAACACTGAAGCTTTCTTT
CASSASGTASPMNTEAFF
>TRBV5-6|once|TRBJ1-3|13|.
TGTGCCAGCAGCTTATTCGGGGTTAACACCATATATTTT
CASSLFGVNTIYF